A selection of T cell receptor beta chains follows, all from one sample in a study of T cell responses to AZD1222 COVID-19 vaccine. Measured with immunoSEQ multiplex PCR; TCRdb has only the in-frame clones, and not every one. In the table there are about 150,000 clones, 85% to 90% of which are singletons. Sequences were derived from peripheral blood, sampled on day 0 of MenACWY control vaccination. The source of these receptors is an adult in good health. Each CDR3 is given with its conserved first and last residue.

V	J	length	CDR3
TRBV7-3	TRBJ2-6	18	CASSLGLAGSSGANVLTF
TRBV5-6	TRBJ2-2	15	CASSLTRSNTGELFF
TRBV7-2	TRBJ1-6	13	CASSLVGWDSSHF
TRBV7-3	TRBJ2-7	14	CASSQGLFPAEQYF
TRBV20-1	TRBJ2-1	13	CSASGGPNNEQFF
TRBV6-5	TRBJ1-2	13	CASRIGTGGGYTF
TRBV29-1	TRBJ2-7	13	CSVEGRAPYEQYF
TRBV28	TRBJ2-1	15	CASTIGALSYNEQFF
TRBV5-1	TRBJ1-1	15	CASSLWDRGDTEAFF
TRBV11-3	TRBJ2-2	15	CASSLRGSGTGELFF
TRBV2	TRBJ2-2	12	CADRRETGELFF
TRBV4-1	TRBJ2-7	18	CASSQDRGLAGALYEQYF
TRBV18	TRBJ1-5	13	CASSGLGNQPQHF
TRBV6-1	TRBJ2-2	16	CASSEVWGPNTGELFF
TRBV11-1	TRBJ2-7	13	CASSSFESLEQYF
TRBV7-9	TRBJ2-3	15	CASSLVAGNSDTQYF
TRBV6-5	TRBJ1-1	14	CASSSTGILTEAFF
TRBV3-1/TRBV3-2	TRBJ1-1	16	CASSQYRDSMNTEAFF
TRBV7-3	TRBJ2-5	13	CASSFKMGETQYF
TRBV5-6	TRBJ2-5	13	CASSPTEQETQYF
TRBV5-1	TRBJ2-5	13	CASSPPDDQTQYF
TRBV5-1	TRBJ2-1	14	CASSEPLSYNEQFF
TRBV4-3	TRBJ1-2	14	CASSRGGSNYGYTF
TRBV3-1/TRBV3-2	TRBJ2-1	16	CASSQGGMWSYNEQFF
TRBV6-5	TRBJ1-2	14	CASTRLAGRYGYTF
TRBV5-1	TRBJ2-3	12	CASSPEGRTQYF
TRBV11-3	TRBJ2-7	13	CASSPDLLYEQYF
TRBV6-5	TRBJ2-5	15	CASSYSRSYGETQYF
TRBV6-5	TRBJ2-1	16	CASSYSLGSSYNEQFF
TRBV27	TRBJ1-3	14	CASSFGGSGNTIYF
TRBV7-3	TRBJ1-2	16	CASSLTGAAPGYGYTF
TRBV2	TRBJ2-5	15	CASSEITGTLRTQYF
TRBV19	TRBJ2-2	13	CASSTGNTGELFF
TRBV2	TRBJ2-7	15	CASSDNAGLDYEQYF
TRBV10-2	TRBJ1-1	16	CASSSGQGALSTEAFF
TRBV11-3	TRBJ1-2	13	CASSVDRGLHYTF
TRBV4-2	TRBJ1-3	16	CASSQDLWGDGNTIYF
TRBV21-1	TRBJ1-5	13	CASSSPRREPQHF
TRBV15	TRBJ2-7	14	CATSRGERPYEQYF
TRBV6-5	TRBJ1-5	14	CASSIGGGNQPQHF
TRBV12-3/TRBV12-4	TRBJ1-2	13	CASSLNPAGGYTF